This TCR beta chain appears in the sequencing data of a study of blood T cell repertoires in COVID-19. Clinical histories supplied by participants themselves formed the basis of cohort assignment. Original processing methods: Amplification of reference gene primers was used by the study to estimate nucleated cell counts. The assay was immunoSEQ multiplex PCR, and TCRdb's table has in-frame clones only and misses some. V, J and clone size are taken as reported in that table, and D and trimming were inferred from the DNA itself. The sample includes about 230,000 clones, over 85% seen only once; the top ten take approximately 4.3%. The V gene end was trimmed by 6 bases and the J gene end by 2 bases; junction bases not matched to a gene: 15. Germline V gene lookup returns CDR1 SGHNT and CDR2 YYREEE (reference sequence). This CDR3 contains 18 residues.

This chain uses TRBV5-4 with TRBJ2-7; 12 bases align to TRBD2. The sequencing sample was made of PBMCs or T cells enriched from blood (not recorded which). The sequence came from a woman aged 25 to 39 with acute COVID-19. The CDR3 bases are TGTGCCAGCACTGCTTCTAGCGGGGGGGCAATGAACCCCTACGAGCAGTACTTC. Amino acid sequence: CASTASSGGAMNPYEQYF.